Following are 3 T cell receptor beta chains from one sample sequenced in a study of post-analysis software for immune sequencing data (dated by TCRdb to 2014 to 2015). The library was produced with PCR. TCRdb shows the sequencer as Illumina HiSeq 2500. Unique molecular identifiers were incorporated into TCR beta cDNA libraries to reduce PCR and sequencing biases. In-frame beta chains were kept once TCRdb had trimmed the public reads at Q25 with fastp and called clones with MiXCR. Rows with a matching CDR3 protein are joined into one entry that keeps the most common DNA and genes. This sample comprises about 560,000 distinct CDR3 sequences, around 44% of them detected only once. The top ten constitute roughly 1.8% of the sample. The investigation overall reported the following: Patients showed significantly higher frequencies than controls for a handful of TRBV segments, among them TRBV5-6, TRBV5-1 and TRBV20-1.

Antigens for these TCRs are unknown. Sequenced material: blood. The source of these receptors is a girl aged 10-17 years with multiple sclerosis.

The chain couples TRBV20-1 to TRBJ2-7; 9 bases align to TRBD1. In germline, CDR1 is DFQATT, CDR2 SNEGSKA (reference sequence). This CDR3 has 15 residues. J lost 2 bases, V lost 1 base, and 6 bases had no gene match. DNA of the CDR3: TGCAGTGCTAGAGTCGACAGGGGGAACCCCTACGAGCAGTACTTC. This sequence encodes CSARVDRGNPYEQYF.

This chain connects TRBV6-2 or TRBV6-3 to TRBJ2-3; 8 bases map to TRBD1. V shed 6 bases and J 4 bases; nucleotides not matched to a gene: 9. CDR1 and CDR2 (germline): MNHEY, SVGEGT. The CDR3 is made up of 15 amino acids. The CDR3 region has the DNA TGTGCCAGCAGCCTAGGACAGGGATGGCCAGATACGCAGTATTTT. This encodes CASSLGQGWPDTQYF.

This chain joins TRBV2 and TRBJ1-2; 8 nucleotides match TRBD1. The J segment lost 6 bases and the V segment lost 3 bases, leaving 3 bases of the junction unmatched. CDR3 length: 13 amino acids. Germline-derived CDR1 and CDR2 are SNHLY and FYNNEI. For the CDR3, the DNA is TGTGCCAGCAGTGACAGGGGGCGGGATGGCTACACCTTC. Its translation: CASSDRGRDGYTF.